The clone carrying this TCR beta chain appeared a single time. Its cognate antigen is unknown. These data come from a study of spatial heterogeneity in lung cancer. Whole-study context: Fewer alpha-chain than beta-chain sequences were consistently detected.

Overall study results and limits: There were more appearances of ubiquitous expanded tumor TCRs in blood at resection than at follow-up.

TCR cDNA molecules each had a unique molecular identifier. TCRdb processed the 5' RACE reads anew with MiXCR; each CDR3 protein has one entry. The table records over 50,000 distinct CDR3 sequences, around 8.4% of them present only once. Documented time point: sample taken at primary tumor resection. In each case, whole RNA from tumor, nontumor lung or frozen PBMC was sequenced unsorted. The donor population consisted of over 55 patients with untreated, early-stage non-small cell lung cancer. This TCR was sampled from a female donor with early-stage non-small cell lung cancer. Specimen: PBMCs, collected at surgery.

For the CDR3, the DNA is TGTGCCAGTAGCAGAAATCAGCCCCAGCATTTT. Its translation: CASSRNQPQHF. The chain carries TRBV19 and TRBJ1-5; no clear D. V lost 6 bases and J 4 bases, leaving 4 bases between the germline ends. The length of the CDR3 is 11 residues. From germline, CDR1 is LNHDA and CDR2 SQIVND (reference sequence).